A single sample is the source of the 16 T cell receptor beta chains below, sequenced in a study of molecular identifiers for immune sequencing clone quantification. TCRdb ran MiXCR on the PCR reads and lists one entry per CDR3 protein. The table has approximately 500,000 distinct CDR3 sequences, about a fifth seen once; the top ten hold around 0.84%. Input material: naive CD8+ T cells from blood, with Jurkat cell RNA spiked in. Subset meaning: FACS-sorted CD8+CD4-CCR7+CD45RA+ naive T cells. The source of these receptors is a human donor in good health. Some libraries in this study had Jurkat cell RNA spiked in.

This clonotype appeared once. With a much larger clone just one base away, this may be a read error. The CDR3, as DNA: TGTGCCAGCAGTTTAGCGGGTCGGGCACCAGGTACGCAGTATTTT. Translated, it gives CASSLAGRAPGTQYF. The chain links TRBV27 to TRBJ2-3; perhaps TRBD2 as D (5 bases). CDR1 and CDR2 from the germline V gene are MNHEY and SMNVEV (reference sequence). There are 15 residues in the CDR3. Trimming cost V 2 bases and J 8 bases, with 17 bases left between them.

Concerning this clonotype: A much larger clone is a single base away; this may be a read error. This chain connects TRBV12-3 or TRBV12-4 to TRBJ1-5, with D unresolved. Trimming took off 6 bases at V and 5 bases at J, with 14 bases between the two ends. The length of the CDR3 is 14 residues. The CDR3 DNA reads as TGTGCCAGCAGATGGATAGGGTTAGATCAGCCCCAGCATTTT. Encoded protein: CASRWIGLDQPQHF.

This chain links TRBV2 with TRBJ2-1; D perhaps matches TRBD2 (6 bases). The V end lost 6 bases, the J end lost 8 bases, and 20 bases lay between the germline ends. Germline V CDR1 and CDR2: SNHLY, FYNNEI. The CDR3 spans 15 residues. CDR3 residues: CASRAGPPVWDEQFF. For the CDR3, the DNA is TGTGCCAGCAGGGCGGGACCGCCGGTCTGGGATGAGCAGTTCTTC.

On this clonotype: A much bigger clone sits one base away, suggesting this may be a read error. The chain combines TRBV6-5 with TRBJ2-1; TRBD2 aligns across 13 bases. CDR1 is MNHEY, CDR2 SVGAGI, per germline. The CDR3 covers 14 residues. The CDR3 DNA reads TGTGCCAGCAGTCCGGGACTAGCGGGGAATGAGCGGTTCTTC. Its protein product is CASSPGLAGNERFF.

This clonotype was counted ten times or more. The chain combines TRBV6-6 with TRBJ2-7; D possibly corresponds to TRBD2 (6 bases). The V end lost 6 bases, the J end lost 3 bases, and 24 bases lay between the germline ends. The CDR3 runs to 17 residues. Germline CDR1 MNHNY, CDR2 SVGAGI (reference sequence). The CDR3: CASSPTGRLGLSYEQYF. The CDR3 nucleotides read TGTGCCAGCAGCCCCACGGGACGTCTGGGACTGAGCTACGAGCAGTACTTC.

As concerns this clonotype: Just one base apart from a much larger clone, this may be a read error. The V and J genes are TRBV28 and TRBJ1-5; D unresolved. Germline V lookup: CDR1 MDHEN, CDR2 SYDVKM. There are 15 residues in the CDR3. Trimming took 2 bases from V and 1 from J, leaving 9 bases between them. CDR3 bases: TGTGCCAGCAGTTTAAACGGATTCAGCAATCAGCCCCAGCATTTT. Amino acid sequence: CASSLNGFSNQPQHF.

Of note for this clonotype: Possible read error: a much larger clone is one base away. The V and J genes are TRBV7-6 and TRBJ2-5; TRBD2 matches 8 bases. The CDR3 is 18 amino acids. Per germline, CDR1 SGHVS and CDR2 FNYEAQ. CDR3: CASSPADVAGGLKESQYF. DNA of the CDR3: TGTGCCAGCAGCCCAGCGGATGTTGCGGGGGGCTTAAAAGAGAGCCAGTACTTC.

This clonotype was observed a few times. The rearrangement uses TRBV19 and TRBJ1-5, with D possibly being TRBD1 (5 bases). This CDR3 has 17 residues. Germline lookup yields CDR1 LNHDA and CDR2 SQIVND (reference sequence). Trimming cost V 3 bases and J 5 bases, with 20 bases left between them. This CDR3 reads CASSMALPRRGYQPQHF. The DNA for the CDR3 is TGTGCCAGTAGTATGGCGTTGCCCCGGCGGGGCTATCAGCCCCAGCATTTT.

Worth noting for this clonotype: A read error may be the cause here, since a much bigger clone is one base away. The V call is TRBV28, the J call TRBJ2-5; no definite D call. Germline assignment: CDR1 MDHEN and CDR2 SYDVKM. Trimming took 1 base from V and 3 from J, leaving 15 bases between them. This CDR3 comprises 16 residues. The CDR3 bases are TGTGCCAGCAGTTTATACGGCGAGGCTGTCGAAGAGACCCAGTACTTC. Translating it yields CASSLYGEAVEETQYF.

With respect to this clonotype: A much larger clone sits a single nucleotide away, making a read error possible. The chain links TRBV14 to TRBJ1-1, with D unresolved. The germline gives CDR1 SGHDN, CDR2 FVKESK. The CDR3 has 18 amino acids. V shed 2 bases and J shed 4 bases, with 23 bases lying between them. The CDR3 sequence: CASSQWSVAASEITEAFF. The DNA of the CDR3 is TGTGCCAGCAGCCAATGGTCGGTTGCAGCGTCAGAGATCACTGAAGCTTTCTTT.

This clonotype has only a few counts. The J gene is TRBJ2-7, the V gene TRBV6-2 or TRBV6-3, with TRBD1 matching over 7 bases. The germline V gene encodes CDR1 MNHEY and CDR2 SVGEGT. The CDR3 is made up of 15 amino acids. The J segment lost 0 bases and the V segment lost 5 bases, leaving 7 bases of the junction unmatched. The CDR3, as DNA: TGTGCCAGCAGTACCCGGGACAGTAGCTCCTACGAGCAGTACTTC. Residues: CASSTRDSSSYEQYF.

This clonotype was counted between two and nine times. The CDR3 protein is CASSFAGAAYGYTF. The DNA for the CDR3 is TGTGCCAGCAGTTTCGCGGGGGCTGCCTATGGCTACACCTTC. The genes are TRBV27 and TRBJ1-2; D is possibly TRBD1 (6 bases). The V and J ends lost 3 bases and 4 bases respectively, with 12 bases between them. CDR1 and CDR2 from the germline V gene are MNHEY and SMNVEV (reference sequence). The CDR3 loop spans 14 amino acids.

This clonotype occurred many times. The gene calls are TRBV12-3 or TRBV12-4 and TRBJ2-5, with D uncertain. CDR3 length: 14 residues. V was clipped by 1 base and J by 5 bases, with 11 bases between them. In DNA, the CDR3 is TGTGCCAGCAGTTTAGGGCAGGCCCAGGAGACCCAGTACTTC. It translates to CASSLGQAQETQYF.

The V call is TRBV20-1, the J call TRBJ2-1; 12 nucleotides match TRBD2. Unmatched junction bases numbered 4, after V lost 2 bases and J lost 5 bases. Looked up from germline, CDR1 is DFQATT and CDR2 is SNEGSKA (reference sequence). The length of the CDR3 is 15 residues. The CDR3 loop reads CSARQRTSGDNEQFF. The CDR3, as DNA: TGCAGTGCTAGACAACGGACTAGCGGGGACAATGAGCAGTTCTTC.

The CDR3 is CASQQGRATGADETQYF. The DNA for the CDR3 is TGTGCCAGCCAACAAGGAAGGGCGACAGGGGCGGATGAGACCCAGTACTTC. The chain recombines TRBV6-2 or TRBV6-3 with TRBJ2-5, with 8 bases matching TRBD1. The germline CDR1 and CDR2 sequences are MNHEY and SVGEGT. V dropped 8 bases and J dropped 5; count of bases not matched to a gene: 19. The length of the CDR3 is 17 residues.

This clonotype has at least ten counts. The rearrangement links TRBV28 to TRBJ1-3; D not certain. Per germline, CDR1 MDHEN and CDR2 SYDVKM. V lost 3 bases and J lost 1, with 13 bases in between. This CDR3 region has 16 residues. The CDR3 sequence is CASSFVGTGSGNTIYF. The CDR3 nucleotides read TGTGCCAGCAGTTTTGTGGGCACTGGATCTGGAAACACCATATATTTT. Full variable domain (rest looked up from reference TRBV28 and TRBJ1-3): DVKVTQSSRYLVKRTGEKVFLECVQDMDHENMFWYRQDPGLGLRLIYFSYDVKMKEKGDIPEGYSVSREKKERFSLILESASTNQTSMYLCASSFVGTGSGNTIYFGEGSWLTVV.